A selection of T cell receptor beta chains follows, all from one sample in a study of blood T cell repertoires in COVID-19. Assay: immunoSEQ multiplex PCR; the TCRdb copy retains only in-frame clones and omits some. This sample yields about 55,000 clones, of which roughly 80% are seen a single time; approximately 15% belongs to the top ten. Sequencing was carried out using peripheral blood. The receptors here all came from a woman aged 70-85 years with acute or convalescent COVID-19. The CDR3 runs from the conserved cysteine through the conserved F or W. D genes are given only for firm matches. Size values are once, few and many counts, or a class for expanded clones, and some rows have none.

clone size,CDR3 length,V gene,D gene,J gene,CDR3 DNA,CDR3 protein
once,16,TRBV7-9,TRBD1,TRBJ2-1,TGTGCCAGCAGCCCGGGGCTGGTACAGGGGGAAAATGAGCAGTTCTTC,CASSPGLVQGENEQFF
.,15,TRBV11-2,TRBD2,TRBJ2-1,TGTGCCAGCAACCCAACTAGCGGGGTCTACAATGAGCAGTTCTTC,CASNPTSGVYNEQFF
.,19,TRBV23-1,.,TRBJ2-7,TGCGCCAGCAGTCAATGGAGAGGGGGTTTTAAAATCAGCTCCTACGAGCAGTACTTC,CASSQWRGGFKISSYEQYF
medium-sized,13,TRBV18,.,TRBJ1-1,TGTGCCAGCTCAGCCAGGGAAAACACTGAAGCTTTCTTT,CASSARENTEAFF
.,18,TRBV5-6,.,TRBJ1-6,TGTGCCAGCAGCTCCGACCGACTACTGAGCTCCTATAATTCACCCCTCCACTTT,CASSSDRLLSSYNSPLHF
once,18,TRBV9,TRBD1,TRBJ1-3,TGTGCCAGCAGCGAGTTCCGCGGACAGGGGCGATCTGGAAACACCATATATTTT,CASSEFRGQGRSGNTIYF
.,17,TRBV4-1,.,TRBJ2-2,TGCGCCAGCAGCCCCGACCCGGCGACAGTACAGTTCGGGGAGCTGTTTTTT,CASSPDPATVQFGELFF
.,16,TRBV5-1,.,TRBJ2-3,TGCGCCAGCAGCTTGGCCATAGGGACAAGCACAGATACGCAGTATTTT,CASSLAIGTSTDTQYF
few,15,TRBV3-1/TRBV3-2,.,TRBJ1-4,TGTGCCAGCAGCCGTCAAGGGGAGGTGGGTGAAAAACTGTTTTTT,CASSRQGEVGEKLFF
.,16,TRBV6-2/TRBV6-3,.,TRBJ2-6,TGTGCCAGCAGTCTAGGACAGTTCTCTGGGGCCAACGTCCTGACTTTC,CASSLGQFSGANVLTF
few,12,TRBV5-1,.,TRBJ2-3,TGCGCCAGCAGCTTCACTAGCGATACGCAGTATTTT,CASSFTSDTQYF
.,14,TRBV6-5,TRBD1,TRBJ1-5,TGTGCCAGCAAACAGGGGTCGGGCAATCAGCCCCAGCATTTT,CASKQGSGNQPQHF
.,13,TRBV12-3/TRBV12-4,.,TRBJ1-1,TGTGCCAGCAGCCTTAAGCAGAACACTGAAGCTTTCTTT,CASSLKQNTEAFF
.,14,TRBV19,TRBD2,TRBJ2-7,TGTGCCAGGCGTTTAGCGGGGGGGTCCTACGAGCAGTACTTC,CARRLAGGSYEQYF
.,11,TRBV7-2,.,TRBJ2-7,TGTGCCAGCAGCTCGCGAGGTGAGCAGTACTTC,CASSSRGEQYF
.,17,TRBV7-3,.,TRBJ1-2,TGTGCCAGCAGCTTAACGGGAAGGACACCCGCTAACTATGGCTACACCTTC,CASSLTGRTPANYGYTF
.,15,TRBV27,TRBD1,TRBJ1-5,TGTGCCAGCAGTCCCCGGACAGGGCCCAATCAGCCCCAGCATTTT,CASSPRTGPNQPQHF
.,15,TRBV5-5,TRBD1,TRBJ1-6,TGTGCCAGCAGCTCACAGGGGGCAGGGAATTCACCCCTCCACTTT,CASSSQGAGNSPLHF
.,14,TRBV5-5,.,TRBJ2-7,TGTGCCAGCAGCTTGGGCGGATCCCCCTACGAGCAGTACTTC,CASSLGGSPYEQYF
.,20,TRBV3-1/TRBV3-2,.,TRBJ2-6,TGTGCCAGCAGCCAAGATTCTGCAGGGCAGGGTTTGTGGGGGGCCAACGTCCTGACTTTC,CASSQDSAGQGLWGANVLTF
.,14,TRBV11-2,.,TRBJ2-6,TGTGCCAGCAGCTCGCCGGCTGGGGCCAACGTCCTGACTTTC,CASSSPAGANVLTF
.,14,TRBV3-1/TRBV3-2,.,TRBJ1-3,TGTGCCAGCCGCCACCTTTCGGGAGGAAACATCATATATTTT,CASRHLSGGNIIYF
.,12,TRBV5-1,.,TRBJ2-3,TGCGCCAGCAGCTTGGTAGAGGATACGCAGTATTTT,CASSLVEDTQYF
.,14,TRBV2,TRBD1,TRBJ2-2,TGTGCCAGCAAGGACAGGATCGACACCGGGGAGCTGTTTTTT,CASKDRIDTGELFF
.,19,TRBV18,TRBD1,TRBJ1-2,TGTGCCAGCTCACCAATCACCGGGACAGGGCTAGCCCTACTCTATGGCTACACCTTC,CASSPITGTGLALLYGYTF
.,17,TRBV6-1,TRBD1,TRBJ1-6,TGTGCCAGCAGTGAGTTCCCGGGACAGGGGCATAATTCACCCCTCCACTTT,CASSEFPGQGHNSPLHF
.,11,TRBV10-2,.,TRBJ1-1,TGCGCGGCGGGGATGAACACTGAAGCTTTCTTT,CAAGMNTEAFF
.,13,TRBV6-5,.,TRBJ1-2,TGTGCCAGCAGTTACGGGGCGCGCAACGGCTACACCTTC,CASSYGARNGYTF
.,15,TRBV19,TRBD1,TRBJ2-2,TGTGCCAGTAGTTCACGGACAGGGTTGACGGGGGAGCTGTTTTTT,CASSSRTGLTGELFF
.,16,TRBV9,TRBD1,TRBJ1-6,TGTGCCAGCAGCGTCGACGCGGGCAGGGGGCCTTCACCCCTCCACTTT,CASSVDAGRGPSPLHF
once,19,TRBV7-6,.,TRBJ1-3,TGTGCCAGCAGCTTAGGATGGGCCACCGACCGACACTCTGGAAACACCATATATTTT,CASSLGWATDRHSGNTIYF
.,17,TRBV7-3,TRBD1,TRBJ2-3,TGTGCCAGCAGCTACGGGACAGGGATTCTACGCACAGATACGCAGTATTTT,CASSYGTGILRTDTQYF